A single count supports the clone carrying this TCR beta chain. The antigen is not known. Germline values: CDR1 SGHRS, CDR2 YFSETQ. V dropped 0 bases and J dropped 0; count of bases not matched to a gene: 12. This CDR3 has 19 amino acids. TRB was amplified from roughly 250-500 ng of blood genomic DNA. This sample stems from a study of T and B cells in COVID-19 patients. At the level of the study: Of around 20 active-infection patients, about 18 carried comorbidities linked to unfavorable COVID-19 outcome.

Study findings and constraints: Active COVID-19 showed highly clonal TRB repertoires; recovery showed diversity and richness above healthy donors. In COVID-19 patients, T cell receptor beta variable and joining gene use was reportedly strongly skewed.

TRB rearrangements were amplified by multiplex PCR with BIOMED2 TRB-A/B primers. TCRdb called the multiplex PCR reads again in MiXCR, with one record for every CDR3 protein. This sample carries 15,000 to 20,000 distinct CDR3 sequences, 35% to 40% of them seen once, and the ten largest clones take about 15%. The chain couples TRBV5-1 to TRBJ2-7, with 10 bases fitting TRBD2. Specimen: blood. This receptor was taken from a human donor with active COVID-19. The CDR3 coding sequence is TGCGCCAGCAGCTTGGATAGCGGGGGGACAACCGTACTCTCCTACGAGCAGTACTTC. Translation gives CASSLDSGGTTVLSYEQYF. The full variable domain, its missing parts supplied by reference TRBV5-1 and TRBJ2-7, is KAGVTQTPRYLIKTRGQQVTLSCSPISGHRSVSWYQQTPGQGLQFLFEYFSETQRNKGNFPGRFSGRQFSNSRSEMNVSTLELGDSALYLCASSLDSGGTTVLSYEQYFGPGTRLTVT.